This TCR beta chain was observed in a study of cytomegalovirus exposure and HLA in healthy donors. The donors were healthy bone marrow donors. The PCR ran on 60 Vbeta and 13 Jbeta primers. The method was immunoSEQ multiplex PCR; TCRdb's version includes in-frame clones alone and lacks a portion of them. Among under 200,000 clones listed, 77% were seen once. The junction had 6 bases not matched to a gene; V was cut back by 5 bases and J by 3 bases. This CDR3 is 16 amino acids long. Germline lookup yields CDR1 MGHDK and CDR2 SYGVNS. The source of this sequence is a male donor in good health and CMV-seropositive. J is TRBJ2-7 and V is TRBV25-1; TRBD2 agrees at 14 bases. Input material: PBMCs. CDR3 nucleotide sequence: TGTGCCAGCAGTAACGGGACTAGCGGGGGCAACTACGAGCAGTACTTC. This codes for CASSNGTSGGNYEQYF.